This T cell receptor beta chain originates from a study of blood T cell repertoires in COVID-19. Study details: Sample material is recorded as cDNA or gDNA derived from T cells, B-cell-depleted T cells, or PBMCs.

The length of the CDR3 is 12 residues. Per the germline V gene, CDR1 is SNHLY and CDR2 is FYNNEI. The V gene end was trimmed by 6 bases and the J gene end by 6 bases; junction bases not matched to a gene: 3. In the source study's methods: From reference gene primer amplification, estimates of nucleated cell counts were derived. Using immunoSEQ multiplex PCR, the repertoire was profiled, and TCRdb retains in-frame clones only, with some absent. The V and J calls and clone size were taken over from that table, and D and trimming were inferred from the DNA. The data show over 250,000 clones, 65% to 90% seen once. This clone was counted a single time.

The sequence came from a human donor in a cohort sampled during active COVID-19. This chain connects TRBV2 to TRBJ1-2; 8 positions agree with TRBD1. What was sequenced was peripheral blood. CDR3 sequence (DNA): TGTGCCAGCAGCCTGACAGGGGATGGCTACACCTTC. Protein sequence: CASSLTGDGYTF. The whole variable domain, remainder taken from reference TRBV2 and TRBJ1-2, is EPEVTQTPSHQVTQMGQEVILRCVPISNHLYFYWYRQILGQKVEFLVSFYNNEISEKSEIFDDQFSVERPDGSNFTLKIRSTKLEDSAMYFCASSLTGDGYTFGSGTRLTVV.